Listed here are 25 T cell receptor beta chains from one sample, sequenced in a study of naive and memory T cell subsets. Study-level results: Especially in CD8 cells, naive repertoires contained a few larger clonotypes, possibly CD45RA-re-expressing memory cells.

Antigen specificity for these receptors is unknown. An equimolar mix of two oligonucleotides served as the beta constant-region primer for TRBC1 and TRBC2. Ligated cDNA was amplified by four rounds of PCR with nested alpha and beta constant-region primers and SP2. TCRdb fed the UMI-ligation and nested PCR reads into MiXCR, producing one record per CDR3 protein. The sample yields 95,000 to 110,000 distinct CDR3 sequences, roughly 15% seen once. The material sequenced was naive CD8+ T cells from blood. These receptors originate from a human donor in good health.

The CDR3 protein is CSVEAGDSPLHF. In DNA form, the CDR3 reads TGCAGCGTTGAAGCAGGGGATTCACCCCTCCACTTT. The chain uses TRBV29-1 and TRBJ1-6, with D tentatively TRBD1 (6 bases). Germline CDR1 and CDR2: SQVTM and ANQGSEA. The CDR3 length is 12 residues. The V and J ends lost 1 base and 8 bases respectively, with 6 bases between them.

V gene TRBV6-1 combines with J gene TRBJ2-7; no clear D gene. V lost 4 bases and J 0 bases, leaving 13 bases between the germline ends. This CDR3 is built from 15 residues. CDR1 MNHNS and CDR2 SASEGT come from the germline V gene. The CDR3 protein is CASSAYSNPSYEQYF. The CDR3 coding sequence is TGTGCCAGCAGTGCGTATTCTAACCCCTCCTACGAGCAGTACTTC.

The chain carries TRBV4-2 and TRBJ1-1; D remains unclear. Trimming cost V 1 base and J 3 bases, with 9 bases left between them. This CDR3 has 14 residues. CDR1 LGHNA and CDR2 YNFKEQ come from the germline V gene. CDR3 protein: CASSQGTSYTEAFF. CDR3 coding DNA: TGTGCCAGCAGCCAAGGGACGAGCTACACTGAAGCTTTCTTT.

Only a few counts were recorded for this clonotype. This chain joins TRBV28 and TRBJ1-2, with D tentatively TRBD1 (5 bases). The CDR3 runs to 12 residues. Trimming pared 10 bases from V and 3 bases from J, leaving 12 bases between. Germline CDR1 is MDHEN and CDR2 is SYDVKM. The CDR3 spells CATSQGDYGYTF. CDR3 DNA sequence: TGTGCCACCTCGCAGGGCGACTATGGCTACACCTTC.

The chain is built from TRBV4-2 and TRBJ2-3; 9 bases are shared with TRBD2. Germline CDR1 is LGHNA and CDR2 is YNFKEQ. The V segment lost 0 bases and the J segment 2 bases; nucleotides outside the gene matches: 6. This CDR3 comprises 17 residues. CDR3 DNA sequence: TGTGCCAGCAGCCAAGAATTTCTAGCGGGAACCACAGATACGCAGTATTTT. It translates to CASSQEFLAGTTDTQYF.

The chain combines TRBV29-1 with TRBJ2-4; tentative D call: TRBD2 (6 bases). Germline lookup yields CDR1 SQVTM and CDR2 ANQGSEA. The CDR3 runs to 15 residues. Trimming pared 6 bases from V and 6 bases from J, leaving 21 bases between. The CDR3 is CSVNPGSGGRNIQYF. Written as DNA, the CDR3 is TGCAGCGTGAATCCGGGATCCGGAGGGAGAAACATTCAGTACTTC.

This chain uses TRBV24-1 with TRBJ1-2; TRBD1 matches at 8 bases. The J segment lost 10 bases and the V segment lost 9 bases, leaving 9 bases of the junction unmatched. This CDR3 comprises 12 residues. Germline values: CDR1 KGHDR, CDR2 SFDVKD. CDR3 loop: CATDPGQVDYTF. As DNA, the CDR3 is TGTGCCACCGACCCGGGACAGGTTGACTACACCTTC.

This clonotype has more than one count but fewer than ten. V and J are TRBV15 and TRBJ2-7, with 11 bases lining up with TRBD1. CDR1 and CDR2 from the germline V gene are LNHNV and YYDKDF (reference sequence). CDR3 length: 14 amino acids. V was clipped by 5 bases and J by 4 bases; unmatched bases: 4. CDR3 bases: TGTGCCACCAGCCGTGGGACAGGGGGTTACGAGCAGTACTTC. Amino acid sequence: CATSRGTGGYEQYF.

The rearrangement uses TRBV21-1 and TRBJ1-5. TRBV21-1 constitutes a pseudogene. The CDR3 has 11 residues. CDR3 protein: CASSISRRRHF. The CDR3 nucleotides read TGTGCCAGCAGCATCAGCCGCCGCCGGCATTTT.

This clonotype has more than one count but fewer than ten. The rearrangement joins TRBV7-3 to TRBJ2-3; D is undetermined. This CDR3 is 13 amino acids long. Trimming took 4 bases from V and 2 from J, leaving 7 bases between them. Looked up from germline, CDR1 is SGHTA and CDR2 is FQGTGA. CDR3 bases: TGTGCCAGCAGCTCGGACCCCACAGATACGCAGTATTTT. Amino acid sequence: CASSSDPTDTQYF.

The table lists this clonotype with a few counts. The chain uses TRBV13 and TRBJ1-2; a possible D gene is TRBD1 (5 bases). This CDR3 region has 15 residues. V lost 0 bases and J lost 2, with 10 bases in between. Germline lookup yields CDR1 PRHDT and CDR2 FYEKMQ (reference sequence). The chain's CDR3 is CASSLGGQGNYGYTF. The CDR3 coding sequence is TGTGCCAGCAGCTTAGGGGGGCAGGGCAACTATGGCTACACCTTC.

The rearrangement uses TRBV10-3 and TRBJ1-1, with TRBD1 as a possible D gene (6 bases). Trimming stripped 3 bases from V and 7 bases from J, with 12 bases between. CDR1 ENHRY and CDR2 SYGVKD come from the germline V gene. This CDR3 has 13 amino acids. The CDR3 DNA reads as TGTGCCATCAGTGAAGGGGGGATTGTTGAAGCTTTCTTT. The encoded protein is CAISEGGIVEAFF.

This clonotype was found many times. This chain links TRBV4-3 with TRBJ2-3; no firm D call. The V gene's germline CDR1 is LGHNA and CDR2 YSLEER. The CDR3 is 17 amino acids. Trimming pared 0 bases from V and 0 bases from J, leaving 13 bases between. CDR3 nucleotides: TGCGCCAGCAGCCAAGATGAGGTAGCAGCTAGCACAGATACGCAGTATTTT. It codes for CASSQDEVAASTDTQYF.

This clonotype came up a few times. This chain connects TRBV9 to TRBJ2-1, with D perhaps TRBD2 (6 bases). Germline V lookup: CDR1 SGDLS, CDR2 YYNGEE. This CDR3 has 14 amino acids. Trimming left V 4 bases short and J 8 bases short, with 16 bases between. The CDR3 region is CASSSSGRGHEQFF. The CDR3 DNA reads TGTGCCAGCAGCTCATCGGGGCGGGGCCATGAGCAGTTCTTC.

The table lists this clonotype with a few counts. The rearrangement uses TRBV7-8 and TRBJ2-1; TRBD2 matches 7 bases. The CDR3 is 14 amino acids. CDR1 and CDR2 from the germline V gene are SGHVS and FQNEAQ. J gave up 8 bases and V 3 bases, and 7 bases lay outside the gene matches. Written as DNA, the CDR3 is TGTGCCAGCAGCTTTGAGGCGGGGGTTCATGAGCAGTTCTTC. This sequence encodes CASSFEAGVHEQFF.

This clonotype has only a few counts. The chain is built from TRBV3-1 and TRBJ1-2; D remains ambiguous. V gave up 2 bases and J gave up 4 bases, with 11 bases separating them. From germline, CDR1 is LGHDT and CDR2 YNNKEL (reference sequence). The CDR3 runs to 14 residues. CDR3 region: CASSQRAGVYGYTF. The CDR3 DNA reads TGTGCCAGCAGCCAAAGGGCAGGCGTCTATGGCTACACCTTC.

The V call is TRBV20-1, the J call TRBJ2-1; no firm D call. V was pared by 0 bases and J by 5 bases, with 14 bases between. This CDR3 region has 15 residues. The germline V gene has CDR1 DFQATT and CDR2 SNEGSKA (reference sequence). CDR3 sequence: CSARDRLGRHNEQFF. The CDR3, as DNA: TGCAGTGCTAGAGATAGATTGGGAAGGCACAATGAGCAGTTCTTC.

This clonotype was observed at least ten times. V usage is TRBV12-3 or TRBV12-4 and J usage is TRBJ2-3; 9 bases line up with TRBD2. CDR3 length: 16 residues. V lost 5 bases to trimming and J lost 4 bases; unmatched junction nucleotides: 10. CDR3 region: CASSDREAGGSDTQYF. The CDR3 nucleotides read TGTGCCAGCAGTGACCGAGAAGCGGGAGGCTCAGATACGCAGTATTTT.

The rearrangement uses TRBV10-3 and TRBJ1-1; no firm D call. Germline V gives CDR1 ENHRY, CDR2 SYGVKD. Between the trimmed V and J ends, which lost 6 bases and 0 bases, there was a span of 8 bases. This CDR3 is built from 13 residues. The CDR3 sequence is CAIRAALNTEAFF. CDR3 coding DNA: TGTGCCATCAGGGCAGCCCTGAACACTGAAGCTTTCTTT.

This clonotype came up a few times. This rearrangement joins TRBV7-9 to TRBJ2-3, with D tentatively TRBD2 (6 bases). The V end lost 5 bases, the J end lost 5 bases, and 23 bases lay between the germline ends. This CDR3 has 17 residues. The germline gives CDR1 SEHNR, CDR2 FQNEAQ (reference sequence). CDR3 protein: CASSPTAGGFGGDTQYF. In DNA, the CDR3 is TGTGCCAGCAGCCCCACGGCCGGGGGATTTGGGGGAGATACGCAGTATTTT.

V usage is TRBV4-3 and J usage is TRBJ1-1, with a weak D call TRBD1 (5 bases). This CDR3 comprises 17 residues. Trimming took off 0 bases at V and 1 base at J, with 15 bases between the two ends. In germline, CDR1 is LGHNA, CDR2 YSLEER. For the CDR3, the DNA is TGCGCCAGCAGCCAAGACTGGGACGTGGGGGAGAACACTGAAGCTTTCTTT. This encodes CASSQDWDVGENTEAFF.

Of note for this clonotype: The conserved phenylalanine or tryptophan normally closing the CDR3 is absent here, so this likely arose from a read error. The CDR3 loop is CASSLAVNYGYTL. The CDR3 DNA sequence: TGTGCCAGCAGTTTGGCTGTTAACTATGGCTACACCCTC. The V gene is TRBV27, the J gene TRBJ1-2; no clear D. The CDR3 runs 13 residues. Trimming removed 3 bases at V and 1 base at J, with 6 bases between. In germline, CDR1 is MNHEY, CDR2 SMNVEV (reference sequence).

A few counts support this clonotype. The J gene is TRBJ1-1, the V gene TRBV11-3; the match to TRBD1 covers 7 bases. Germline assignment: CDR1 SGHNT and CDR2 YENEEA. J lost 11 bases, V lost 4 bases, and 19 bases had no gene match. This CDR3 contains 16 residues. In DNA form, the CDR3 reads TGTGCCAGCAGCTACGACTCGACAGGGTATAGGGAAAGGGCTTTCTTT. It translates to CASSYDSTGYRERAFF.

This clonotype showed up just a few times. The chain carries TRBV4-3 and TRBJ1-1, with 7 nucleotides matching TRBD1. The CDR3 has 15 amino acids. V was pared by 2 bases and J by 2 bases, with 5 bases of the junction left unmatched. Per germline, CDR1 LGHNA and CDR2 YSLEER. This chain's CDR3 is CASSQTTGINTEAFF. The DNA for the CDR3 is TGCGCCAGCAGCCAAACGACAGGGATTAACACTGAAGCTTTCTTT.

CDR3 protein: CATKRESSYNEQFF. The CDR3 nucleotides are TGTGCCACAAAGCGGGAGAGCTCCTACAATGAGCAGTTCTTC. V usage is TRBV14 and J usage is TRBJ2-1; 8 bases line up with TRBD2. The CDR3 extends over 14 amino acids. The germline gives CDR1 SGHDN, CDR2 FVKESK. V lost 10 bases to trimming and J lost 0 bases; unmatched junction nucleotides: 5.